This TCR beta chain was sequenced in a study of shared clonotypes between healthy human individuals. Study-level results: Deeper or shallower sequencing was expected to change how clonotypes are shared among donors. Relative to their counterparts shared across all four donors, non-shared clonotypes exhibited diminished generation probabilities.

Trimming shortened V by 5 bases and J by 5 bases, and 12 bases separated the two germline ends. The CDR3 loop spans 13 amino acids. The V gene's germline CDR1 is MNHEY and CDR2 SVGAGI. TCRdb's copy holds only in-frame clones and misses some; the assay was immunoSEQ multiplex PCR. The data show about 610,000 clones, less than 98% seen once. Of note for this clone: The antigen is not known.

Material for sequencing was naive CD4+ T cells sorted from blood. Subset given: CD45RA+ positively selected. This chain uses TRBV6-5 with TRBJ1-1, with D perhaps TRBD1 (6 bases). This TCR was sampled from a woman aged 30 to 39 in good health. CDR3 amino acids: CASSITGRTEAFF. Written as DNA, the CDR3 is TGTGCCAGCAGTATAACAGGGAGGACTGAAGCTTTCTTT.